These T cell receptor beta chains were read from a single sample in a study of blood T cell repertoires in COVID-19. The table came from immunoSEQ multiplex PCR; TCRdb's copy has only in-frame clones and leaves some out. The table shows roughly 30,000 clones, with roughly 86% occurring only once. The sequencing input was peripheral blood. The receptor set was obtained from a man aged 55 to 70 with COVID-19, enrolled during active disease. CDR3s include the opening cysteine and the closing phenylalanine or tryptophan. A D gene is named only where the DNA matches it firmly. Clone size is stated in some rows and not others, as once, few, many or a class when expanded.

TGTGCCAGCAGCCAGGACAAAACGGGCGGCGAGCAGTACTTC,CASSQDKTGGEQYF,-,TRBJ2-7,TRBV3-1/TRBV3-2,-
TGTGCCAGCAACATGGGCACCTATGGCTACACCTTC,CASNMGTYGYTF,-,TRBJ1-2,TRBV25-1,-
TGTGCCAGTAGTTTATCCGGAGCGAGCTCCTACAATGAGCAGTTCTTC,CASSLSGASSYNEQFF,-,TRBJ2-1,TRBV19,-
TGTGCCAGCAGCCCCCTGGGGCTAGGCAATGAGCAGTTCTTC,CASSPLGLGNEQFF,-,TRBJ2-1,TRBV3-1/TRBV3-2,-
TGTGCCATCAGTGAGTCTATGTACCCGGGTTCCTACAATGAGCAGTTCTTC,CAISESMYPGSYNEQFF,-,TRBJ2-1,TRBV10-3,-
TGTGCCAGCAGCGTAGGGAGTGTAAGCACAGATACGCAGTATTTT,CASSVGSVSTDTQYF,-,TRBJ2-3,TRBV9,-
TGTGCCAGCAGTCCCCATTCAGGGTTAGATACGCAGTATTTT,CASSPHSGLDTQYF,-,TRBJ2-3,TRBV6-5,-
TGTGCCAGCAGCGTAGGCCTGGGAGGTGGCACTGAAGCTTTCTTT,CASSVGLGGGTEAFF,-,TRBJ1-1,TRBV9,-
TGTGCCAGCAGTCTTGCCCAGGGGGCAGAACAGCCCCAGCATTTT,CASSLAQGAEQPQHF,TRBD1,TRBJ1-5,TRBV6-2/TRBV6-3,-
TGTGCCAGCAGCTTCACCGGGACAGGGGACGAGCAGTACTTC,CASSFTGTGDEQYF,TRBD1,TRBJ2-7,TRBV5-8,once